The following is a T cell receptor (beta chain) sequence with its context. This entry belongs to a study of blood T cell repertoires in COVID-19. Whole-study context: Acute and convalescent COVID-19 samples came from the United States, Italy and Spain. T cells, B-cell-depleted T cells, or PBMCs supplied cDNA or gDNA.

The germline V gene encodes CDR1 SGDLS and CDR2 YYNGEE. The V end was cut by 3 bases, the J end by 0 bases, with 2 bases between. The CDR3 consists of 12 residues. Per the original data handling: Amplifying reference gene primers gave estimates of nucleated cell counts. Using immunoSEQ multiplex PCR, the repertoire was profiled, and TCRdb retains in-frame clones only, with some absent. From that table come the V and J calls and clone size; the DNA was used to work out D and trimming. The sample includes tens of thousands of clones, 90% to 95% of them seen just once. The receptor was derived from a woman aged 45-65 years in a cohort sampled during active COVID-19. The chain couples TRBV9 to TRBJ2-3, with no clear D. Material for sequencing was peripheral blood. In DNA, the CDR3 is TGTGCCAGCAGCGCGAGCACAGATACGCAGTATTTT. The encoded protein is CASSASTDTQYF. Full variable domain (remainder filled in from reference TRBV9 and TRBJ2-3): DSGVTQTPKHLITATGQRVTLRCSPRSGDLSVYWYQQSLDQGLQFLIQYYNGEERAKGNILERFSAQQFPDLHSELNLSSLELGDSALYFCASSASTDTQYFGPGTRLTVL.